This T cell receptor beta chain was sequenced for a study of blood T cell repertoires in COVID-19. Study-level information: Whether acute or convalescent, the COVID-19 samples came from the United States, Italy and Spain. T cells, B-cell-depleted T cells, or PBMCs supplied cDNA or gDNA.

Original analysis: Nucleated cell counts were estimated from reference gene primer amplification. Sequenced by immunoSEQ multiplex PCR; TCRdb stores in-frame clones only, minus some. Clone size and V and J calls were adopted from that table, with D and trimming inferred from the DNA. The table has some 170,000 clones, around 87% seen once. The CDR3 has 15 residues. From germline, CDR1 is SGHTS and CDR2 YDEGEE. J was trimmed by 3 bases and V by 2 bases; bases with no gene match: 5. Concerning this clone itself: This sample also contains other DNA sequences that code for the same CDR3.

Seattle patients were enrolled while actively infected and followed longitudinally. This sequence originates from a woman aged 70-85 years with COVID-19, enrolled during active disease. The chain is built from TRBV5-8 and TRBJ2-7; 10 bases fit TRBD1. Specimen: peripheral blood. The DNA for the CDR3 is TGTGCCAGCAGCTTCTACGGGACAGGGGTCTACGAGCAGTACTTC. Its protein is CASSFYGTGVYEQYF. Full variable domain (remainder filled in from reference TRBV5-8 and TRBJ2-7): EAGVTQSPTHLIKTRGQQATLRCSPISGHTSVYWYQQALGLGLQFLLWYDEGEERNRGNFPPRFSGRQFPNYSSELNVNALELEDSALYLCASSFYGTGVYEQYFGPGTRLTVT.